This T cell receptor (beta chain) was identified in a study of prognosis after radiotherapy for stage I lung cancer. Findings and caveats of the study: Shannon entropy after stereotactic body radiation therapy was lower in patients who developed distant metastases.

The CDR3 sequence is 10 residues long. Per germline, CDR1 MDHEN and CDR2 SYDVKM. The germline V and J ends were trimmed by 6 bases and 4 bases, with 0 bases remaining between them. This clonotype was counted many times. Its specificity is not known. The authors amplified TCR beta CDR3 from genomic DNA using two-round multiplex PCR. Primers (each specific to one TRBV or TRBJ gene) were used in first-round PCR. Using its own MiXCR run on the multiplex PCR reads, TCRdb lists one record per CDR3 protein. The repertoire consists of approximately 17,000 distinct CDR3 sequences, with approximately 44% occurring once and the leading ten covering about 45%.

The V call is TRBV28, the J call TRBJ2-2; D is undetermined. Here the sequenced sample was PBMCs, taken before or after stereotactic body radiation therapy (not recorded which). This TCR was recovered from a donor older than 45 with non-small cell lung cancer. The CDR3: CASSTGELFF. DNA of the CDR3: TGTGCCAGCAGCACCGGGGAGCTGTTTTTT. Full variable domain (remainder filled in from reference TRBV28 and TRBJ2-2): DVKVTQSSRYLVKRTGEKVFLECVQDMDHENMFWYRQDPGLGLRLIYFSYDVKMKEKGDIPEGYSVSREKKERFSLILESASTNQTSMYLCASSTGELFFGEGSRLTVL.